This T cell receptor (beta chain) emerged from a study of T cells of healthy individuals (dated by TCRdb to 2017 to 2018). Libraries came from 5' RACE. The sample was run on an Illumina MiSeq. TCRdb reworked the public reads: Q25 trimming with fastp, MiXCR clone assembly, productive beta chains retained. Rows matching on CDR3 protein sequence are summarized as one entry with the most common DNA and genes. The sample table records tens of thousands of distinct CDR3 sequences; about 17% of these occur just once. The ten biggest clones cover less than 6% of the sample. The germline V end is reduced by 4 bases and the J end by 9 bases; junction bases left unmatched: 6. From its cysteine to its phenylalanine, the CDR3 spans 13 amino acids. Only the CDR3 part of the read is kept: 39 bases, read in frame from the first base. Per the germline V gene (reference sequence), DFQATT is the CDR1 and SNEGSKA is the CDR2.

In its sample, this clonotype was seen many times. No antigen is known for it. The sample holds no much larger clone one base away, and base qualities are not on file. Here the chain combines TRBV20-1 and TRBJ1-6; 7 junctional bases match TRBD1. This receptor was obtained from a human donor in good health. CDR3 protein: CSAKDRQGSPLHF. Here is the DNA: TGCAGTGCTAAGGACAGGCAAGGTTCACCCCTCCACTTT.